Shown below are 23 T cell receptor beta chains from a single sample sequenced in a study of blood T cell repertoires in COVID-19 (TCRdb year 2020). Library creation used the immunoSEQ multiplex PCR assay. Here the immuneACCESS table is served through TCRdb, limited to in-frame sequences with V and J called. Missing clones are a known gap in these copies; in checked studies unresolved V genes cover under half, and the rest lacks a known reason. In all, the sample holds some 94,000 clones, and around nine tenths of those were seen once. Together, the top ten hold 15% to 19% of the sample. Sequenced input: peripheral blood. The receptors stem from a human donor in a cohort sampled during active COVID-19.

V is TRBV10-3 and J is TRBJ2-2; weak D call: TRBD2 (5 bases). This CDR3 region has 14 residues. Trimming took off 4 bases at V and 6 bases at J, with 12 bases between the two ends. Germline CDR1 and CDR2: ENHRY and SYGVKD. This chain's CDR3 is CAISVGVRSGELFF. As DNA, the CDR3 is TGTGCCATCAGTGTGGGAGTGAGGTCCGGGGAGCTGTTTTTT.

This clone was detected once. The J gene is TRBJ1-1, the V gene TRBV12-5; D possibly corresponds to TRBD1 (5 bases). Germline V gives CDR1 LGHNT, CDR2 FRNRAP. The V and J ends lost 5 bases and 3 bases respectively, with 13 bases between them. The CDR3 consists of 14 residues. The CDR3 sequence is CASGTVGLHTEAFF. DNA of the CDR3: TGTGCTAGTGGTACCGTGGGGCTCCACACTGAAGCTTTCTTT.

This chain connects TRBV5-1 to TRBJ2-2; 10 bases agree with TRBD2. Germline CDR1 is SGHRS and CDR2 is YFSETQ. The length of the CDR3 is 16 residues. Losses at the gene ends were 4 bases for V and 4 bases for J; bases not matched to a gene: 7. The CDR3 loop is CASSPSGSSVTGELFF. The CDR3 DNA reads TGCGCCAGCAGCCCTAGCGGGAGTAGCGTCACCGGGGAGCTGTTTTTT.

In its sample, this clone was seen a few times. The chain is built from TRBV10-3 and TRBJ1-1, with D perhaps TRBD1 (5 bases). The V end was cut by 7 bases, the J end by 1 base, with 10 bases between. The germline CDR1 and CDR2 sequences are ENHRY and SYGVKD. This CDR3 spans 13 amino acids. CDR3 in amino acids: CAITSTENTEAFF. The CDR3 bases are TGTGCCATCACCTCGACAGAGAACACTGAAGCTTTCTTT.

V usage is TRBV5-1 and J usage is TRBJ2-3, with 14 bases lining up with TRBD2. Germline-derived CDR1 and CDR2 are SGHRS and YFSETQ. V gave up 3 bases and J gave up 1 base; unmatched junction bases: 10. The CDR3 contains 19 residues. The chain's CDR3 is CASSSRLAGGPGRTDTQYF. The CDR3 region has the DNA TGCGCCAGCAGCTCGAGACTAGCGGGAGGGCCGGGGCGCACAGATACGCAGTATTTT.

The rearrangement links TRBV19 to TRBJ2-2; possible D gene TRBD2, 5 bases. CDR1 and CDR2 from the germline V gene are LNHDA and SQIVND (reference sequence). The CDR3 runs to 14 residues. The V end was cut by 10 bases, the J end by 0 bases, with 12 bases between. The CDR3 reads CATRTDTNTGELFF. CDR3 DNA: TGTGCCACCCGGACTGACACGAACACCGGGGAGCTGTTTTTT.

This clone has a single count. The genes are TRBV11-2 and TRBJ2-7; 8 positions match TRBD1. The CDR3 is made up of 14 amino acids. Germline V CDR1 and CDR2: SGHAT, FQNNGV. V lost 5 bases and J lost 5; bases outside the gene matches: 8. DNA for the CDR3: TGTGCCAGCAGCGCCCGGACAGGGAGCCACGAGCAGTACTTC. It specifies CASSARTGSHEQYF.

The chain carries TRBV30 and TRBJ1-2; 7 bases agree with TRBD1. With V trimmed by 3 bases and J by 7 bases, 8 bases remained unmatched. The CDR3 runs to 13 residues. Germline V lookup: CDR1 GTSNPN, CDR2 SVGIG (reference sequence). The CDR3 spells CAWRRDRPTGYTF. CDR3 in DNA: TGTGCCTGGAGGAGGGACAGACCTACTGGCTACACCTTC.

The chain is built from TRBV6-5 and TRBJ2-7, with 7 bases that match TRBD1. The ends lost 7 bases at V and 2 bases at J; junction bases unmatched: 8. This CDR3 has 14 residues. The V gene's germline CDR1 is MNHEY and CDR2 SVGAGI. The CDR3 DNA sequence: TGTGCCAGCACTATGGACAGGTTTGCCTACGAGCAGTACTTC. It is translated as CASTMDRFAYEQYF.

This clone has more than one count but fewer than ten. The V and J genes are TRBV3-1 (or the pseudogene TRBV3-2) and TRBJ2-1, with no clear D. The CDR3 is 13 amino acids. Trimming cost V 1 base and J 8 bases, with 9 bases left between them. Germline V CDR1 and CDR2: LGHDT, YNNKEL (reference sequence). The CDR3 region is CASSQGRGDEQFF. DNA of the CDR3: TGTGCCAGCAGCCAAGGTCGAGGCGATGAGCAGTTCTTC.

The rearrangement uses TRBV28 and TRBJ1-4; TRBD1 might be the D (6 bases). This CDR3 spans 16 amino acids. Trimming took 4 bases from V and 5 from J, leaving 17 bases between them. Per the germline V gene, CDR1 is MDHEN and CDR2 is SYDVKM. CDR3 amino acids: CASSSGADGFNEKLFF. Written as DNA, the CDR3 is TGTGCCAGCAGTTCAGGGGCGGACGGATTCAATGAAAAACTGTTTTTT.

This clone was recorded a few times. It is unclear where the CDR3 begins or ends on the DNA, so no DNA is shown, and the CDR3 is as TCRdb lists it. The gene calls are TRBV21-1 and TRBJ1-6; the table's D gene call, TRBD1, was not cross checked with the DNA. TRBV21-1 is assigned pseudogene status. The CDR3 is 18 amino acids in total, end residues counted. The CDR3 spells CASSKKWAVGQGNSPLHF.

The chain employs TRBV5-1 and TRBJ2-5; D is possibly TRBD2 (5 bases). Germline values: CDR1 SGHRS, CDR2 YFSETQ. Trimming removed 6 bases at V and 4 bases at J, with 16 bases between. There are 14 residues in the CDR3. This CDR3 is CASKVGVSGETQYF. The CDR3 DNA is TGCGCCAGCAAGGTGGGAGTATCCGGAGAGACCCAGTACTTC.

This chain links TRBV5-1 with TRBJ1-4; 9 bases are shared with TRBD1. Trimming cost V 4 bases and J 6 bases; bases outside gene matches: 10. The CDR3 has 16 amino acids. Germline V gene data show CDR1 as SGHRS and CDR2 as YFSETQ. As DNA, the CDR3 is TGCGCCAGCAGCCCCACATCCGGGACAGGGTATGAAAAACTGTTTTTT. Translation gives CASSPTSGTGYEKLFF.

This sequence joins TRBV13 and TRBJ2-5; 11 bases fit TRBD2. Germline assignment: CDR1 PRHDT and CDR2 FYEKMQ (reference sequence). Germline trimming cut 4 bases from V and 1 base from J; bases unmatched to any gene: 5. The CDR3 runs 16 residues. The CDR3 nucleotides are TGTGCCAGCAGCTCAGGACTAGCGGGCCTCCAAGAGACCCAGTACTTC. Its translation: CASSSGLAGLQETQYF.

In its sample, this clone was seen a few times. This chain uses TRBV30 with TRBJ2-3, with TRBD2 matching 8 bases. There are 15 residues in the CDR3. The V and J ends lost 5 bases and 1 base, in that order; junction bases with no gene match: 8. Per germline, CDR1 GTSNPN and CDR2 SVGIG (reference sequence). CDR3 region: CAWGSGGAGTDTQYF. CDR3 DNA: TGTGCCTGGGGTTCGGGGGGGGCAGGCACAGATACGCAGTATTTT.

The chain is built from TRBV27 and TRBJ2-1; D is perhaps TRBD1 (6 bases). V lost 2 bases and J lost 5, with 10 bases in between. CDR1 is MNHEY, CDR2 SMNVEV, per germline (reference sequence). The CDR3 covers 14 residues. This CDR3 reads CASSLQGWNNEQFF. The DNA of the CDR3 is TGTGCCAGCAGTTTACAGGGGTGGAACAATGAGCAGTTCTTC.

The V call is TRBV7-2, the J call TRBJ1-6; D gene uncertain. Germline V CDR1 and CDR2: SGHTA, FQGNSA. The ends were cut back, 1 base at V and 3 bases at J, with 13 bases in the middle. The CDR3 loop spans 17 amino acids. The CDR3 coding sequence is TGTGCCAGCAGCTTAGAGCTGAATATCCACTATAATTCACCCCTCCACTTT. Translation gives CASSLELNIHYNSPLHF.

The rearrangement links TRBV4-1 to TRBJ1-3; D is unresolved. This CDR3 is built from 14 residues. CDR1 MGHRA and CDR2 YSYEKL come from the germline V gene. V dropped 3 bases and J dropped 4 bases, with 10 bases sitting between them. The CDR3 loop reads CASSHPMMGNTIYF. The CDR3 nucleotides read TGCGCCAGCAGCCACCCTATGATGGGAAACACCATATATTTT.

For the CDR3, the DNA is TGTGCCAGTAGCCGACTAGCGGGGGGGAATGAGCAGTTCTTC. Protein product: CASSRLAGGNEQFF. This chain links TRBV19 with TRBJ2-1, with 14 bases aligning to TRBD2. The germline CDR1 and CDR2 sequences are LNHDA and SQIVND (reference sequence). This CDR3 comprises 14 residues. J lost 7 bases, V lost 6 bases, and 2 bases had no gene match.

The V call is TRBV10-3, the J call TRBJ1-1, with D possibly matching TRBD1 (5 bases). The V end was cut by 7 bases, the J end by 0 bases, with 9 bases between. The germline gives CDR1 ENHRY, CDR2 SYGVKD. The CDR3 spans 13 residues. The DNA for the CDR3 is TGTGCCATCACAAAACAGGTGAACACTGAAGCTTTCTTT. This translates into CAITKQVNTEAFF.

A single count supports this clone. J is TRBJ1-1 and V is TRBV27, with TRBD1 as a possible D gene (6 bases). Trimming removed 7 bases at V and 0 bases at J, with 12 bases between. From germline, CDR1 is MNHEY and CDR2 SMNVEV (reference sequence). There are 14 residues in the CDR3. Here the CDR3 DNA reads TGTGCCAGCAAGACAGGTCAGCTGAACACTGAAGCTTTCTTT. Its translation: CASKTGQLNTEAFF.

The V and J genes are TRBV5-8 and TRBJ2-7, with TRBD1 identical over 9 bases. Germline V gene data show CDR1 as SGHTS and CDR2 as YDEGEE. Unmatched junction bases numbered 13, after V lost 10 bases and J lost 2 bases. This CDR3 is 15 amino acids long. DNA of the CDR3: TGTGCCTGCAACCTTTTGGGACAGGGAACCTACGAGCAGTACTTC. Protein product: CACNLLGQGTYEQYF.